This is a list of T cell receptor beta chains from one sample in a study of CD8+ T cells in alopecia areata. TCRdb's table, derived via immunoSEQ multiplex PCR, lists solely in-frame clones and lacks some. The sample yields around 70,000 clones, over 25% seen once. The source material was CD8+ T cells sorted from blood, sampled at week 4, from a patient treated with tofacitinib. The receptors were gathered from a human donor with alopecia areata. CDR3s include the opening cysteine and the closing phenylalanine or tryptophan. Fields, in order: clone size, V gene, J gene, CDR3 protein. A clone size is listed for some rows: how often the clone was seen (once, few, many), or a class if it is expanded.

>.|TRBV2|TRBJ1-5
CASSGDRVTQPQHF
>.|TRBV29-1|TRBJ2-4
CSVDRIDKNIQYF
>.|TRBV27|TRBJ1-2
CASSLSDRYGGYTF
>.|TRBV7-6|TRBJ1-1
CASSMSTGLNTEAFF
>.|TRBV2|TRBJ2-5
CASILRGGGRTPEGIETQYF
>medium-sized|TRBV29-1|TRBJ1-2
CSVRTGEGYGYTF
>few|TRBV29-1|TRBJ1-1
CSVEEEGSYTEAFF
>.|TRBV27|TRBJ2-5
CASIQRKQETQYF
>.|TRBV29-1|TRBJ2-7
CSVQGNSYEQYF
>few|TRBV29-1|TRBJ2-7
CSVIGTSGSRYEQYF
>.|TRBV6-1|TRBJ1-2
CASSEMGGYGYTF
>few|TRBV5-1|TRBJ1-1
CASSVDRFNTEAFF
>.|TRBV30|TRBJ1-2
CAWSEGQGAGYTF
>.|TRBV29-1|TRBJ2-2
CSVAGAGGHNTGELFF
>.|TRBV7-2|TRBJ1-1
CAASGTRNTEAFF
>.|TRBV9|TRBJ1-5
CASSGGTGYNQPQHF
>few|TRBV29-1|TRBJ1-4
CSVEDQTNTNEKLFF
>.|TRBV23-1|TRBJ2-7
CASSQRGDRTSYEQYF
>.|TRBV2|TRBJ2-1
CASRSPGREFNEQFF
>once|TRBV18|TRBJ1-4
CASSPDGHNEKLFF
>few|TRBV11-2|TRBJ2-5
CASSLSGTLETQYF
>few|TRBV18|TRBJ1-2
CASSPPGDNGYTF
>few|TRBV11-2|TRBJ2-6
CASSSPWAAGANVLTF
>few|TRBV7-6|TRBJ1-1
CASSLGWGQNTEAFF
>.|TRBV28|TRBJ2-1
CASSFFQVSYNEQFF
>.|TRBV15|TRBJ2-7
CATSSPGSSYEQYF
>.|TRBV29-1|TRBJ2-7
CSVYLAFEQYF
>few|TRBV29-1|TRBJ1-1
CSGETGDYTEAFF
>few|TRBV29-1|TRBJ2-3
CSGTQGRIDTQYF
>few|TRBV29-1|TRBJ2-7
CSVEAGADYEQYF
>.|TRBV2|TRBJ2-3
CASSEGREGQYF
>.|TRBV29-1|TRBJ2-1
CSVEGPWGPKGRNEQFF
>.|TRBV4-1|TRBJ1-5
CASSQAAGISNQPQHF
>few|TRBV4-1|TRBJ2-5
CASSRSLAAQETQYF
>few|TRBV29-1|TRBJ1-1
CSVPYGGEAFF
>few|TRBV5-1|TRBJ2-7
CASSFGSGSYEQYF
>once|TRBV29-1|TRBJ2-7
CSVEVGSGYEQYF
>few|TRBV30|TRBJ2-1
CAWSGLAGFNEQFF
>few|TRBV30|TRBJ2-7
CAWSVGTALYEQYF
>.|TRBV19|TRBJ2-7
CASSISGAYEQYF
>.|TRBV29-1|TRBJ1-2
CSVRTGGGYTF
>.|TRBV29-1|TRBJ1-2
CSVESDSGGGYTF
>.|TRBV15|TRBJ1-2
CATSRVGTAKDGYTF
>few|TRBV30|TRBJ1-2
CAWSRGPTGYGYTF
>few|TRBV29-1|TRBJ2-7
CSVVTSGSHYEQYF
>.|TRBV29-1|TRBJ2-7
CSAVDGSYEQYF
>.|TRBV29-1|TRBJ2-7
CSVEVQPYEQYF
>few|TRBV5-1|TRBJ2-1
CASSLELAGADEQFF
>few|TRBV5-1|TRBJ2-3
CASSFSRTPTDTQYF
>.|TRBV29-1|TRBJ1-1
CSVVWPLGTEAFF
>few|TRBV6-5|TRBJ2-7
CASSYRSSYEQYF
>.|TRBV29-1|TRBJ2-5
CSVETQGTQYF